This passage covers 20 T cell receptor beta chains from one sample sequenced in a study of Graves' ophthalmopathy and Graves' hyperthyroidism. Amplifying from RNA transcripts, the study obtained TCR beta CDR3 regions. Second-round multiplex PCR followed a first-round RT-PCR using HTBI primers. Via MiXCR, TCRdb re-called the multiplex PCR reads, giving one row per CDR3 protein. The sample includes about 200,000 distinct CDR3 sequences, 25% to 30% seen only once; the top ten take about 9.3%. Sequencing input: peripheral blood. The receptors stem from a middle-aged man with Graves' ophthalmopathy.

This clonotype appeared many times. The chain joins TRBV12-3 or TRBV12-4 to TRBJ1-1; D is unclear. The V and J ends lost 7 bases and 4 bases respectively, with 19 bases between them. There are 15 residues in the CDR3. The CDR3 DNA follows: TGTGCCAGCAACCCCCGTGGGTTCGGCGGCACTGAAGCTTTCTTT. This encodes CASNPRGFGGTEAFF.

The V gene is TRBV19, the J gene TRBJ1-2; D not certain. V lost 5 bases to trimming and J lost 8 bases, with 12 bases between them. The length of the CDR3 is 12 residues. Per the germline V gene, CDR1 is LNHDA and CDR2 is SQIVND (reference sequence). The CDR3: CASSRAVGGYTF. CDR3 bases: TGTGCCAGTAGTCGTGCCGTTGGGGGCTACACCTTC. Combining the CDR3 with reference TRBV19 and TRBJ1-2 gives the whole variable domain DGGITQSPKYLFRKEGQNVTLSCEQNLNHDAMYWYRQDPGQGLRLIYYSQIVNDFQKGDIAEGYSVSREKKESFPLTVTSAQKNPTAFYLCASSRAVGGYTFGSGTRLTVV.

Many counts were recorded for this clonotype. This chain connects TRBV5-1 to TRBJ2-5; 8 bases fit TRBD1. Germline loops: CDR1 SGHRS, CDR2 YFSETQ. V lost 5 bases and J lost 5; bases outside the gene matches: 11. This CDR3 is 15 amino acids long. CDR3 nucleotides: TGCGCCAGCAGTTCCGGCTCAGGGGGCATGGAGACCCAGTACTTC. Amino acid sequence: CASSSGSGGMETQYF.

This clonotype was found many times. The V and J genes are TRBV24-1 and TRBJ2-2; D possibly uses TRBD1 or TRBD2 (5 bases each). CDR1 and CDR2 (germline): KGHDR, SFDVKD. The CDR3 loop spans 13 amino acids. V lost 8 bases and J lost 5, with 11 bases in between. CDR3 loop: CATKTGTTGELFF. The DNA for the CDR3 is TGTGCCACCAAGACCGGGACGACCGGGGAGCTGTTTTTT.

The chain uses TRBV20-1 and TRBJ2-5; D unresolved. V lost 1 base, J lost 5 bases, and 11 bases lay in between. The CDR3 spans 13 residues. Per germline, CDR1 DFQATT and CDR2 SNEGSKA (reference sequence). This CDR3 reads CSARGPLPETQYF. The DNA of the CDR3 is TGCAGTGCTAGAGGGCCTCTCCCGGAGACCCAGTACTTC.

This clonotype was recorded at least ten times. V gene TRBV7-2 combines with J gene TRBJ2-7; tentatively, D is TRBD2 (6 bases). V was clipped by 2 bases and J by 0 bases, with 14 bases between them. The CDR3 is 16 residues long. Germline lookup yields CDR1 SGHTA and CDR2 FQGNSA. CDR3 loop: CASSLTMGGPSYEQYF. The CDR3 DNA reads as TGTGCCAGCAGCTTAACCATGGGAGGTCCCTCCTACGAGCAGTACTTC.

This clonotype has at least ten counts. The CDR3 coding sequence is TGTGCCTGGAGTGTTGACTCCCGTAGCTCACCCCTCCACTTT. Amino acids: CAWSVDSRSSPLHF. The V call is TRBV30, the J call TRBJ1-6; D uncertain. The V end was cut by 0 bases, the J end by 10 bases, with 13 bases between. Germline V gives CDR1 GTSNPN, CDR2 SVGIG (reference sequence). The CDR3 covers 14 residues.

This clonotype was recorded many times. The genes are TRBV11-3 and TRBJ2-5; D unresolved. Germline CDR1 and CDR2: SGHNT and YENEEA. The CDR3 has 13 amino acids. V gave up 2 bases and J gave up 5 bases, with 9 bases separating them. This CDR3 reads CASSLHYRETQYF. The CDR3 bases are TGTGCCAGCAGCTTACATTATAGGGAGACCCAGTACTTC.

This rearrangement joins TRBV11-2 to TRBJ2-7; no clear D. In germline, CDR1 is SGHAT, CDR2 FQNNGV. There are 13 residues in the CDR3. V lost 1 base and J 9 bases, leaving 13 bases between the germline ends. This chain's CDR3 is CASSLGGIVWQYF. In nucleotides, the CDR3 is TGTGCCAGCAGCTTAGGTGGTATTGTTTGGCAGTACTTC.

V usage is TRBV7-2 and J usage is TRBJ1-1, with D perhaps TRBD1 (5 bases). V was pared by 0 bases and J by 4 bases, with 9 bases between. Germline CDR1 and CDR2: SGHTA and FQGNSA. This CDR3 is built from 14 residues. CDR3 amino acids: CASSLALGGTEAFF. Here the CDR3 DNA reads TGTGCCAGCAGCTTAGCACTGGGGGGCACTGAAGCTTTCTTT.

This clonotype was recorded many times. The chain couples TRBV12-3 or TRBV12-4 to TRBJ2-2, with D possibly TRBD2 on 5 matching bases. The CDR3 length is 12 residues. Trimming took off 6 bases at V and 8 bases at J, with 10 bases between the two ends. The CDR3 DNA reads TGTGCCAGCAGCGAAACTAGGGGGGAGCTGTTTTTT. Amino acids: CASSETRGELFF.

V is TRBV5-1 and J is TRBJ2-2, with TRBD1 matching 9 bases. The V and J ends lost 4 bases and 1 base, in that order; junction bases with no gene match: 8. This CDR3 has 17 residues. Per germline, CDR1 SGHRS and CDR2 YFSETQ. The CDR3 region is CASSLLRDRVNTGELFF. The CDR3 DNA follows: TGCGCCAGCAGCCTACTCCGGGACAGGGTGAACACCGGGGAGCTGTTTTTT.

At least ten counts were recorded for this clonotype. The chain combines TRBV2 with TRBJ1-5, with 8 bases aligning to TRBD1. J was trimmed by 4 bases and V by 6 bases; bases with no gene match: 5. Germline CDR1 is SNHLY and CDR2 is FYNNEI. This CDR3 is 14 amino acids long. CDR3 bases: TGTGCCAGCAGCCTGGACAGGGTGAATCAGCCCCAGCATTTT. Its translation: CASSLDRVNQPQHF.

This clonotype was counted ten times or more. V and J are TRBV7-9 and TRBJ1-1; no clear D gene. This CDR3 has 16 amino acids. V shed 3 bases and J shed 10 bases, with 24 bases lying between them. Germline CDR1 is SEHNR and CDR2 is FQNEAQ (reference sequence). The CDR3 DNA follows: TGTGCCAGCAGCTTTTATCCGGGAGGTAGAACACTGGGAGCTTTCTTT. It yields the protein CASSFYPGGRTLGAFF.

This clonotype was detected ten times or more. This chain joins TRBV7-9 and TRBJ2-5; D uncertain. Between the trimmed V and J ends, which lost 6 bases and 3 bases, there was a span of 14 bases. Germline values: CDR1 SEHNR, CDR2 FQNEAQ (reference sequence). CDR3 length: 14 amino acids. DNA for the CDR3: TGTGCCAGCAGTTTATCCCTAAGGGAAGAGACCCAGTACTTC. This gives the protein CASSLSLREETQYF.

This clonotype appeared many times. V and J are TRBV4-1 and TRBJ1-2, with no clear D. Germline-derived CDR1 and CDR2 are MGHRA and YSYEKL. The CDR3 totals 16 residues. V was trimmed by 0 bases and J by 4 bases, leaving 15 bases between them. The CDR3 loop is CASSQEGGPVGYGYTF. CDR3 nucleotide sequence: TGCGCCAGCAGCCAAGAGGGAGGACCGGTCGGCTATGGCTACACCTTC.

The genes are TRBV12-3 or TRBV12-4 and TRBJ2-7; no definite D call. This CDR3 has 14 amino acids. Trimming cost V 1 base and J 2 bases, with 9 bases left between them. Written as DNA, the CDR3 is TGTGCCAGCAGTTTAGTGGAGCTAACCTACGAGCAGTACTTC. Translation: CASSLVELTYEQYF.

At least ten counts were recorded for this clonotype. V usage is TRBV29-1 and J usage is TRBJ2-7, with 10 bases matching TRBD1. There are 12 residues in the CDR3. Germline lookup yields CDR1 SQVTM and CDR2 ANQGSEA. Trimming cost V 4 bases and J 5 bases; bases outside gene matches: 2. In DNA, the CDR3 is TGCAGCGTTGCGGGACAGGGGAACGAGCAGTACTTC. It encodes CSVAGQGNEQYF.

This clonotype was observed many times. This sequence joins TRBV29-1 and TRBJ2-5, with 7 bases fitting TRBD2. This CDR3 comprises 15 residues. Unmatched junction bases numbered 12, after V lost 3 bases and J lost 5 bases. CDR1 and CDR2 from the germline V gene are SQVTM and ANQGSEA. CDR3 bases: TGCAGCGTTGAGGGCTGGGGGGGGGACTTGGAGACCCAGTACTTC. Protein product: CSVEGWGGDLETQYF. Based on the CDR3 plus reference TRBV29-1 and TRBJ2-5, the full variable domain is SAVISQKPSRDICQRGTSLTIQCQVDSQVTMMFWYRQQPGQSLTLIATANQGSEATYESGFVIDKFPISRPNLTFSTLTVSNMSPEDSSIYLCSVEGWGGDLETQYFGPGTRLLVL.

This clonotype appeared many times. This chain joins TRBV10-3 and TRBJ2-7; 7 bases line up with TRBD1. The germline V gene encodes CDR1 ENHRY and CDR2 SYGVKD. The CDR3 sequence is 13 residues long. V was clipped by 6 bases and J by 4 bases; unmatched bases: 6. The CDR3 nucleotides read TGTGCCATCAGGGGGACAGACAAATACGAGCAGTACTTC. As protein: CAIRGTDKYEQYF.